These 4 T cell receptor beta chains share one sample of origin, sequenced in a study of OX40 agonist ivuxolimab in advanced cancers. Some clones are missing from TCRdb's copy, which holds only in-frame ones; the method was immunoSEQ multiplex PCR. The profile shows tens of thousands of clones, almost 85% of them singletons. This sample comprised CD4+ or CD8+ T cells sorted from blood, obtained in a trial of the OX40 agonist ivuxolimab. Receptor source: an adult with an advanced solid tumor such as melanoma, head and neck, liver or kidney cancer.

The rearrangement links TRBV7-8 to TRBJ1-4, with TRBD1 matching 8 bases. The CDR3 spans 18 residues. Germline CDR1 is SGHVS and CDR2 is FQNEAQ. V lost 3 bases, J lost 1 base, and 10 bases stayed unmatched. The CDR3 DNA reads as TGTGCCAGCAGCTTGGACAGGGAGTGGCAGCGAACTAATGAAAAACTGTTTTTT. Amino acids: CASSLDREWQRTNEKLFF.

The chain uses TRBV6-5 and TRBJ1-1, with 7 nucleotides matching TRBD1. After removal of 6 bases from V and 3 bases from J, the junction contained 7 bases not matched to a gene. This CDR3 contains 14 residues. Germline V CDR1 and CDR2: MNHEY, SVGAGI. The CDR3 DNA reads TGTGCCAGCAGGACCAGGGGGGATTACACTGAAGCTTTCTTT. Translation gives CASRTRGDYTEAFF.

J is TRBJ2-3 and V is TRBV9, with D maybe TRBD1 (6 bases). Germline V gene sequence: CDR1 SGDLS, CDR2 YYNGEE. V lost 4 bases and J 2 bases, leaving 11 bases between the germline ends. The CDR3 loop spans 14 amino acids. CDR3 loop: CASSRQVTTDTQYF. The CDR3 DNA reads TGTGCCAGCAGCAGACAGGTAACCACAGATACGCAGTATTTT.

The chain carries TRBV27 and TRBJ2-1; the D gene is possibly TRBD2 (5 bases). Germline CDR1 reads MNHEY; CDR2 reads SMNVEV (reference sequence). This CDR3 contains 13 residues. Trimming shortened V by 8 bases and J by 8 bases, and 16 bases separated the two germline ends. CDR3 in DNA: TGTGCCAGCTTACCAAGTGGAGGCCATGAGCAGTTCTTC. Protein sequence: CASLPSGGHEQFF.